This TCR beta chain was captured in a study of yellow fever vaccine responses in identical twins. Study-wide findings and caveats: Reportedly, twins' vaccine T cell responses looked partly convergent and partly personalized.

Comments on this clonotype: Its cognate antigen is unknown.

CDR1 and CDR2 from the germline V gene are SQVTM and ANQGSEA. Between the trimmed V and J ends, which lost 1 base and 5 bases, there was a span of 8 bases. This CDR3 is 12 amino acids long. TCRdb recomputed calls from the RT-PCR reads with MiXCR, one row per CDR3 protein. The profile shows about 9,600 distinct CDR3 sequences, approximately 87% of them singletons. The rearrangement joins TRBV29-1 to TRBJ1-1; no reliable D call. This TCR derives from a woman under 30 who received the yellow fever vaccine. The source material was T cells from blood (PBMCs), unsorted or a sorted subset (not recorded which), sampled before or after yellow fever vaccination (not recorded which). CDR3 coding DNA: TGCAGCGTTGAAGGTGGTAGGACTGAAGCTTTCTTT. Its protein product is CSVEGGRTEAFF. Supplemented by reference TRBV29-1 and TRBJ1-1, the full variable domain reads SAVISQKPSRDICQRGTSLTIQCQVDSQVTMMFWYRQQPGQSLTLIATANQGSEATYESGFVIDKFPISRPNLTFSTLTVSNMSPEDSSIYLCSVEGGRTEAFFGQGTRLTVV.